Following are 24 T cell receptor beta chains from one sample sequenced in a study of blood T cell repertoires in COVID-19. TCRdb's copy holds only in-frame clones and misses some; the assay was immunoSEQ multiplex PCR. The sample shows about 170,000 clones, roughly nine tenths of them seen only once. The source material was peripheral blood. These receptors all stem from a woman aged 60-75 years with COVID-19, enrolled during active disease.

The V call is TRBV19, the J call TRBJ1-5; D is possibly TRBD1 (6 bases). From germline, CDR1 is LNHDA and CDR2 SQIVND (reference sequence). V lost 7 bases and J 4 bases, leaving 14 bases between the germline ends. CDR3 size: 14 residues. CDR3 in amino acids: CASTRTAINQPQHF. Written as DNA, the CDR3 is TGTGCCAGTACCAGGACAGCGATAAATCAGCCCCAGCATTTT.

This chain connects TRBV19 to TRBJ2-2; perhaps TRBD1 as D (6 bases). V was trimmed by 6 bases and J by 7 bases, leaving 15 bases between them. CDR1 and CDR2 (germline): LNHDA, SQIVND (reference sequence). CDR3 length: 14 residues. CDR3 sequence: CASRSDSWGGELFF. As DNA, the CDR3 is TGTGCCAGTAGGTCGGACAGCTGGGGCGGGGAGCTGTTTTTT. Full variable domain (outside the CDR3, taken from reference TRBV19 and TRBJ2-2): DGGITQSPKYLFRKEGQNVTLSCEQNLNHDAMYWYRQDPGQGLRLIYYSQIVNDFQKGDIAEGYSVSREKKESFPLTVTSAQKNPTAFYLCASRSDSWGGELFFGEGSRLTVL.

The chain joins TRBV10-3 to TRBJ2-1; D not certain. Germline CDR1 reads ENHRY; CDR2 reads SYGVKD. The ends were cut back, 3 bases at V and 6 bases at J, with 15 bases in the middle. This CDR3 has 15 residues. The CDR3 DNA reads as TGTGCCATCAGTGACCACAGTAAAAAAATCAATGAGCAGTTCTTC. This encodes CAISDHSKKINEQFF.

The chain employs TRBV6-2 or TRBV6-3 and TRBJ1-1; tentative D call: TRBD1 (6 bases). Per germline, CDR1 MNHEY and CDR2 SVGEGT. V gave up 4 bases and J gave up 10 bases, with 10 bases separating them. This CDR3 contains 11 residues. The CDR3 DNA reads as TGTGCCAGCAGTTCCCAAGGGGGAGCTTTCTTT. Translation gives CASSSQGGAFF.

This chain links TRBV4-2 with TRBJ1-6, with TRBD1 matching 8 bases. CDR1 and CDR2 (germline): LGHNA, YNFKEQ. V dropped 4 bases and J dropped 7; count of bases not matched to a gene: 6. This CDR3 region has 15 residues. The CDR3 DNA is TGTGCCAGCAGCCCGAGACAGGGGAGGAATTCACCCCTCCACTTT. Protein sequence: CASSPRQGRNSPLHF.

The chain is built from TRBV9 and TRBJ1-1; no clear D gene. Germline V lookup: CDR1 SGDLS, CDR2 YYNGEE. The CDR3 extends over 13 amino acids. V lost 0 bases and J lost 3, with 6 bases in between. CDR3 sequence: CASSVGGDTEAFF. CDR3 DNA sequence: TGTGCCAGCAGCGTAGGCGGGGACACTGAAGCTTTCTTT.

V and J are TRBV11-1 and TRBJ2-3; a weak D match, TRBD1 (6 bases). CDR1 and CDR2 from the germline V gene are SGHAT and FQDESV (reference sequence). V shed 1 base and J shed 6 bases, with 17 bases lying between them. The CDR3 has 16 residues. CDR3: CASSLEGVAASDTQYF. CDR3 DNA sequence: TGTGCCAGCAGCTTAGAGGGGGTCGCGGCTTCTGATACGCAGTATTTT. The variable domain in full, completed from reference TRBV11-1 and TRBJ2-3, reads EAEVAQSPRYKITEKSQAVAFWCDPISGHATLYWYRQILGQGPELLVQFQDESVVDDSQLPKDRFSAERLKGVDSTLKIQPAELGDSAMYLCASSLEGVAASDTQYFGPGTRLTVL.

V is TRBV9 and J is TRBJ2-7, with no clear D. This CDR3 contains 16 residues. V dropped 2 bases and J dropped 0 bases, with 15 bases sitting between them. Germline CDR1 SGDLS, CDR2 YYNGEE. The CDR3 DNA reads TGTGCCAGCAGCGTCGAACCGGGTCCGCTCTCCTACGAGCAGTACTTC. Protein: CASSVEPGPLSYEQYF.

This rearrangement joins TRBV10-3 to TRBJ2-5; no firm D call. Germline V lookup: CDR1 ENHRY, CDR2 SYGVKD. Trimming took 3 bases from V and 2 from J, leaving 10 bases between them. This CDR3 is built from 14 residues. This chain's CDR3 is CAISDPTVQETQYF. DNA of the CDR3: TGTGCCATCAGTGACCCCACAGTACAAGAGACCCAGTACTTC.

The chain employs TRBV5-5 and TRBJ1-2; 7 bases line up with TRBD1. V was clipped by 4 bases and J by 6 bases; unmatched bases: 12. The CDR3 extends over 15 amino acids. Per germline, CDR1 SGHKS and CDR2 YYEKEE (reference sequence). The CDR3 DNA follows: TGTGCCAGCAGCGTCCGGGACAGCGTCGGCCATGGCTACACCTTC. Translation gives CASSVRDSVGHGYTF. Combining the CDR3 with reference TRBV5-5 and TRBJ1-2 gives the whole variable domain DAGVTQSPTHLIKTRGQQVTLRCSPISGHKSVSWYQQVLGQGPQFIFQYYEKEERGRGNFPDRFSARQFPNYSSELNVNALLLGDSALYLCASSVRDSVGHGYTFGSGTRLTVV.

The chain carries TRBV7-9 and TRBJ2-3; no firm D call. This CDR3 has 16 amino acids. V was cut by 1 base and J by 6 bases, with 17 bases left in between. Germline V gene lookup returns CDR1 SEHNR and CDR2 FQNEAQ (reference sequence). The CDR3 is CASSLGAGALIDTQYF. CDR3 in DNA: TGTGCCAGCAGCTTAGGGGCAGGCGCCCTCATTGATACGCAGTATTTT.

The chain employs TRBV29-1 and TRBJ2-3; 7 nucleotides agree with TRBD2. V lost 2 bases to trimming and J lost 1 base; unmatched junction nucleotides: 6. The V gene's germline CDR1 is SQVTM and CDR2 ANQGSEA. This CDR3 has 15 amino acids. The CDR3 sequence is CSVELASGRTDTQYF. CDR3 DNA sequence: TGCAGCGTTGAACTAGCTAGCGGCCGCACAGATACGCAGTATTTT.

The chain links TRBV24-1 to TRBJ1-2; D not certain. With 6 bases removed from V and 4 bases from J, the gap between germline ends came to 8 bases. CDR3 length: 12 residues. CDR1 is KGHDR, CDR2 SFDVKD, per germline. The CDR3 protein is CATSIGSYGYTF. The DNA for the CDR3 is TGTGCCACCAGTATAGGGAGCTATGGCTACACCTTC.

The rearrangement joins TRBV11-3 to TRBJ2-1; TRBD1 is a possible D gene (6 bases). This CDR3 is 16 amino acids long. Germline values: CDR1 SGHNT, CDR2 YENEEA. Trimming left V 3 bases short and J 5 bases short, with 17 bases between. CDR3 DNA: TGTGCCAGCAGCTTGAGCCTCGGACAGATCGACAATGAGCAGTTCTTC. Amino acid sequence: CASSLSLGQIDNEQFF.

The chain joins TRBV18 to TRBJ1-4; D is unresolved. The CDR3 has 14 residues. Trimming took off 1 base at V and 1 base at J, with 4 bases between the two ends. The germline CDR1 and CDR2 sequences are KGHSH and LQKENI. CDR3 DNA: TGTGCCAGCTCACCACTAGAAACTAATGAAAAACTGTTTTTT. It is translated as CASSPLETNEKLFF.

The rearrangement joins TRBV19 to TRBJ2-4; D may be TRBD2 (6 bases). The CDR3 covers 13 residues. Germline V lookup: CDR1 LNHDA, CDR2 SQIVND (reference sequence). The V gene lost 6 bases and the J gene lost 3 bases, with 9 bases spanning the gap. CDR3 coding DNA: TGTGCCAGTAGCCAGGGAGGCAAAAACATTCAGTACTTC. This translates into CASSQGGKNIQYF.

This clone has just one count. CDR3 DNA: TGTGCCAGCAGTCAAACAGGGGGGACCAATCAGCCCCAGCATTTT. This encodes CASSQTGGTNQPQHF. The chain joins TRBV25-1 to TRBJ1-5, with 8 bases fitting TRBD1. This CDR3 has 15 residues. With 5 bases clipped from V and 3 bases from J, the junction kept 6 bases outside the gene matches. Germline V gene data show CDR1 as MGHDK and CDR2 as SYGVNS.

This sequence joins TRBV5-1 and TRBJ2-2; D gene unclear. Trimming shortened V by 2 bases and J by 6 bases, and 8 bases separated the two germline ends. This CDR3 is built from 13 residues. Per germline, CDR1 SGHRS and CDR2 YFSETQ. CDR3 loop: CASSLLYAGELFF. CDR3 nucleotides: TGCGCCAGCAGCTTACTGTACGCCGGGGAGCTGTTTTTT.

The chain joins TRBV29-1 to TRBJ2-7, with 8 bases fitting TRBD2. Trimming cost V 1 base and J 5 bases; bases outside gene matches: 10. Germline values: CDR1 SQVTM, CDR2 ANQGSEA. The CDR3 is 15 residues long. The DNA of the CDR3 is TGCAGCGTTGAAGTAGGGGGTAGCGGGATGAACGAGCAGTACTTC. This translates into CSVEVGGSGMNEQYF.

The genes are TRBV29-1 and TRBJ1-1, with 7 nucleotides matching TRBD1. This CDR3 spans 12 amino acids. Germline assignment: CDR1 SQVTM and CDR2 ANQGSEA. Germline trimming cut 6 bases from V and 5 bases from J; bases unmatched to any gene: 6. The CDR3 loop is CSVVDRETEAFF. The CDR3 nucleotides read TGCAGCGTCGTTGACAGGGAGACTGAAGCTTTCTTT. The entire variable domain, with the rest obtained from reference TRBV29-1 and TRBJ1-1, is as follows: SAVISQKPSRDICQRGTSLTIQCQVDSQVTMMFWYRQQPGQSLTLIATANQGSEATYESGFVIDKFPISRPNLTFSTLTVSNMSPEDSSIYLCSVVDRETEAFFGQGTRLTVV.

This clone was observed a handful of times. The gene calls are TRBV5-1 and TRBJ1-2, with TRBD1 matching over 8 bases. This CDR3 comprises 15 residues. V lost 4 bases and J lost 0; bases outside the gene matches: 5. Per germline, CDR1 SGHRS and CDR2 YFSETQ. This chain's CDR3 is CASSLGQGTNYGYTF. The CDR3 DNA sequence: TGCGCCAGCAGCCTCGGACAGGGAACTAACTATGGCTACACCTTC.

The J gene is TRBJ1-3, the V gene TRBV27, with D maybe TRBD1 (5 bases). V was clipped by 6 bases and J by 0 bases, with 9 bases between them. This CDR3 region has 14 residues. Germline loops: CDR1 MNHEY, CDR2 SMNVEV (reference sequence). CDR3 amino acids: CASRQAGSGNTIYF. For the CDR3, the DNA is TGTGCCAGCAGACAGGCCGGCTCTGGAAACACCATATATTTT.

This clone was counted only a few times. This chain joins TRBV19 and TRBJ1-2; TRBD1 aligns across 8 bases. From germline, CDR1 is LNHDA and CDR2 SQIVND (reference sequence). Losses at the gene ends were 5 bases for V and 8 bases for J; bases not matched to a gene: 10. CDR3 size: 14 residues. The CDR3 sequence is CASSPAGGWEGYTF. The CDR3 DNA sequence: TGTGCCAGTAGTCCAGCAGGGGGCTGGGAGGGCTACACCTTC.

CDR3 residues: CASSTHIEGTSYTF. The CDR3 DNA reads TGTGCCAGCAGCACTCACATCGAGGGCACGAGCTACACCTTC. This chain links TRBV7-2 with TRBJ1-2; D uncertain. V dropped 5 bases and J dropped 9 bases, with 19 bases sitting between them. CDR1 and CDR2 from the germline V gene are SGHTA and FQGNSA. The length of the CDR3 is 14 residues. Looking up the rest from reference TRBV7-2 and TRBJ1-2 gives the full variable domain: GAGVSQSPSNKVTEKGKDVELRCDPISGHTALYWYRQSLGQGLEFLIYFQGNSAPDKSGLPSDRFSAERTGGSVSTLTIQRTQQEDSAVYLCASSTHIEGTSYTFGSGTRLTVV.